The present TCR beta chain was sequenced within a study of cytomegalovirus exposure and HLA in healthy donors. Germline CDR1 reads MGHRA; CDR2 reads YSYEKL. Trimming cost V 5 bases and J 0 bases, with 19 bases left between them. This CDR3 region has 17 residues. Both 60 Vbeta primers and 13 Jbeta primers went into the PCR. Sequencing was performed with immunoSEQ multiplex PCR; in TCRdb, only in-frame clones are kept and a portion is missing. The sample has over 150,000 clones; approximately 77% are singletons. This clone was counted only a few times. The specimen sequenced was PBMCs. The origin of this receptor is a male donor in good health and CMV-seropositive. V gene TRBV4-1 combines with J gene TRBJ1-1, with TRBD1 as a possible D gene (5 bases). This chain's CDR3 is CASSNKAKLQVNTEAFF. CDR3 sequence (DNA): TGCGCCAGCAGCAACAAGGCCAAATTACAGGTGAACACTGAAGCTTTCTTT.